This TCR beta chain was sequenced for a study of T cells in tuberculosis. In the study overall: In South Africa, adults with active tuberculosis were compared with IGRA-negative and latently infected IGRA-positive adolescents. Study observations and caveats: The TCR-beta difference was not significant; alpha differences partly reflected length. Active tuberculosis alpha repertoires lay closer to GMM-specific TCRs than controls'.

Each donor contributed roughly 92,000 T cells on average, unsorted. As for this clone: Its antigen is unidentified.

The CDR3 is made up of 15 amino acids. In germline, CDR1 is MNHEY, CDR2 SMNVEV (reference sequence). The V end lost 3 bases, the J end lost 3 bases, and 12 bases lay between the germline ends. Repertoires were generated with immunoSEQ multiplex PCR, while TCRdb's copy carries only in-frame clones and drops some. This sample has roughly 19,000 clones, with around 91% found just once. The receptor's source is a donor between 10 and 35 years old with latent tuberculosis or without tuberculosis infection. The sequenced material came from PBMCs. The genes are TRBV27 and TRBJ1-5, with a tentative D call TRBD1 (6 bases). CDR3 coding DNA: TGTGCCAGCAGTTTCGGGCAGGGGTACAATCAGCCCCAGCATTTT. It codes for CASSFGQGYNQPQHF.